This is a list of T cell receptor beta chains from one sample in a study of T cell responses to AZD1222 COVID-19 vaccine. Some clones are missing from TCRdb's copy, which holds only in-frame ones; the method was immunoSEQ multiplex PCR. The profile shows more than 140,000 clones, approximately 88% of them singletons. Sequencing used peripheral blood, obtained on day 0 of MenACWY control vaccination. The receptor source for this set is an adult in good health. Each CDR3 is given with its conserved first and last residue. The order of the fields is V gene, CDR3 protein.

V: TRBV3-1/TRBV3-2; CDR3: CASSQSGFDNEQFF
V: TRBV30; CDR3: CAWSGTVNTEAFF
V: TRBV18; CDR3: CASSARDGRGETQYF
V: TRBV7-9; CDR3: CASSLDGNSPLHF
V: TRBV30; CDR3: CAWTPIGQAIAKNIQYF
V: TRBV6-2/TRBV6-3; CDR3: CASSTARWDRVAKNIQYF
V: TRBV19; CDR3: CATSRDRVNF
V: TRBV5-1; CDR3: CASSHRTASLSGANVLTF
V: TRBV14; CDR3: CASSLLQSRGETQYF
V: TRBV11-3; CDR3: CASSLGQTLQETQYF